Following are 27 T cell receptor beta chains from one sample sequenced in a study of shared clonotypes between healthy human individuals. The data were produced by immunoSEQ multiplex PCR, yet TCRdb's version contains in-frame clones alone and is incomplete. The sample holds about half a million clones, 81% seen once. The specimen sequenced was PBMCs. The receptors here all came from a woman aged 40 to 49 in good health. Some clones in this sample may be carry-over from other donors' samples.

Many counts were recorded for this clone. Other nucleotide sequences from this sample produce the same CDR3. This chain uses TRBV28 with TRBJ2-5; 11 nucleotides agree with TRBD2. The germline CDR1 and CDR2 sequences are MDHEN and SYDVKM. The CDR3 contains 15 residues. Unmatched junction bases numbered 7, after V lost 5 bases and J lost 5 bases. Here the CDR3 DNA reads TGTGCCAGCAGTCGTAGCGGGAGGGCCGTTGAGACCCAGTACTTC. This translates into CASSRSGRAVETQYF.

The rearrangement links TRBV7-9 to TRBJ2-5; D perhaps matches TRBD1 (5 bases). The CDR3 spans 12 residues. Trimming removed 5 bases from V and 5 bases from J, with 9 bases in between. Germline-derived CDR1 and CDR2 are SEHNR and FQNEAQ (reference sequence). This CDR3 reads CASSRAGETQYF. CDR3 sequence (DNA): TGTGCCAGCAGCCGAGCAGGGGAGACCCAGTACTTC.

The gene calls are TRBV11-2 and TRBJ2-3; D possibly corresponds to TRBD2 (6 bases). The CDR3 totals 15 residues. The V gene lost 5 bases and the J gene lost 5 bases, with 17 bases spanning the gap. Germline V lookup: CDR1 SGHAT, CDR2 FQNNGV. DNA for the CDR3: TGTGCCAGCAGCCCCATCCGAGGGAGGAAAGATACGCAGTATTTT. Protein: CASSPIRGRKDTQYF.

This rearrangement joins TRBV10-3 to TRBJ2-3; 14 bases are a match to TRBD2. The junction had 22 bases not matched to a gene; V was cut back by 7 bases and J by 4 bases. The V gene's germline CDR1 is ENHRY and CDR2 SYGVKD. The CDR3 covers 21 residues. The CDR3 DNA reads as TGTGCCATCAAGAATCCTCCGGGACTAGCGGGAGTCCCGAGTATGCCAGATACGCAGTATTTT. The encoded protein is CAIKNPPGLAGVPSMPDTQYF.

This clone was detected only once. The chain recombines TRBV7-2 with TRBJ1-1; 8 positions match TRBD1. J lost 6 bases, V lost 4 bases, and 7 bases had no gene match. The germline gives CDR1 SGHTA, CDR2 FQGNSA. The CDR3 is 14 residues long. The CDR3 bases are TGTGCCAGCAGCTCAGACAGGGGCCGGGCTGAAGCTTTCTTT. Residues: CASSSDRGRAEAFF.

The table lists this clone with many counts. This chain joins TRBV6-6 and TRBJ1-1; D ambiguous. Germline V gene sequence: CDR1 MNHNY, CDR2 SVGAGI (reference sequence). The CDR3 extends over 14 amino acids. The V end was cut by 2 bases, the J end by 4 bases, with 11 bases between. The CDR3 region is CASSYRVEGTEAFF. In DNA form, the CDR3 reads TGTGCCAGCAGTTACAGGGTGGAAGGCACTGAAGCTTTCTTT.

V gene TRBV28 combines with J gene TRBJ1-2; tentatively, D is TRBD1 (6 bases). Trimming left V 3 bases short and J 11 bases short, with 13 bases between. The CDR3 covers 12 residues. Per germline, CDR1 MDHEN and CDR2 SYDVKM. In nucleotides, the CDR3 is TGTGCCAGCAGTTTCCAGGGGATGGTATACACCTTC. This encodes CASSFQGMVYTF.

Concerning this clone: A far larger clone lies a single base away; this is likely a read error. The chain links TRBV7-8 to TRBJ2-7; D gene ambiguous. The CDR3 runs to 15 residues. V shed 7 bases and J shed 2 bases, with 18 bases lying between them. Germline values: CDR1 SGHVS, CDR2 FQNEAQ. The CDR3 protein is CASNFLRYSPYEQYF. The CDR3 DNA follows: TGTGCCAGCAATTTCCTCCGCTACTCACCCTACGAGCAGTACTTC.

As for this clone: A far more abundant clone sits one base away, making this likely a read error. The sample contains more than one DNA sequence encoding this CDR3. The CDR3 region has the DNA TGTGCCAGCAGCTTAACAGTCGGGGATAACTATGGCTACACCTTC. It yields the protein CASSLTVGDNYGYTF. The V gene is TRBV7-3, the J gene TRBJ1-2, with no clear D. The CDR3 has 15 amino acids. Trimming removed 0 bases from V and 1 base from J, with 9 bases in between. Looked up from germline, CDR1 is SGHTA and CDR2 is FQGTGA.

CDR3 coding DNA: TGTGCCAGTAGTATAGCCGGTTTTGGTGGCTACACCTTC. Its protein product is CASSIAGFGGYTF. The chain combines TRBV19 with TRBJ1-2; D not resolved. Germline V gene sequence: CDR1 LNHDA, CDR2 SQIVND (reference sequence). The V gene lost 1 base and the J gene lost 7 bases, with 10 bases spanning the gap. CDR3 length: 13 amino acids.

CDR3 in amino acids: CASSPNVPVFNYGYTF. The CDR3 region has the DNA TGTGCCAGCAGCCCTAATGTCCCAGTCTTCAACTATGGCTACACCTTC. This chain links TRBV7-2 with TRBJ1-2; D is ambiguous. This CDR3 is 16 amino acids long. V gave up 5 bases and J gave up 2 bases, with 18 bases separating them. Germline CDR1 SGHTA, CDR2 FQGNSA.

The chain couples TRBV19 to TRBJ2-1; D uncertain. The CDR3 consists of 14 residues. Germline values: CDR1 LNHDA, CDR2 SQIVND (reference sequence). V was clipped by 5 bases and J by 4 bases, with 12 bases between them. This CDR3 is CASSGLSQYNEQFF. The CDR3 DNA sequence: TGTGCCAGTAGTGGATTATCCCAATACAATGAGCAGTTCTTC.

The chain is built from TRBV2 and TRBJ2-5; perhaps TRBD1 as D (5 bases). Deletions cut 4 bases from V and 4 bases from J, with 10 bases between. Germline V gene lookup returns CDR1 SNHLY and CDR2 FYNNEI. This CDR3 spans 13 amino acids. The CDR3 spells CASSAGLGETQYF. CDR3 sequence (DNA): TGTGCCAGCAGTGCAGGGTTAGGAGAGACCCAGTACTTC.

The CDR3 DNA sequence: TGTGCCAGCAGCCCCCGGGGGGGGTCGGTCGGGGAGCTGTTTTTT. As protein: CASSPRGGSVGELFF. The chain couples TRBV7-6 to TRBJ2-2; 8 positions match TRBD2. Germline V gene data show CDR1 as SGHVS and CDR2 as FNYEAQ. Trimming removed 5 bases from V and 7 bases from J; junction bases left unmatched: 9. The CDR3 consists of 15 residues.

This clone showed up just a few times. The DNA of the CDR3 is TGCGCCAGCAGCTTTGGCCAAGACACAGATACGCAGTATTTT. It translates to CASSFGQDTDTQYF. This chain connects TRBV5-1 to TRBJ2-3; D unclear. Germline values: CDR1 SGHRS, CDR2 YFSETQ. V lost 2 bases, J lost 2 bases, and 9 bases lay in between. This CDR3 contains 14 residues.

V gene TRBV18 combines with J gene TRBJ1-5, with TRBD1 identical over 8 bases. Germline V lookup: CDR1 KGHSH, CDR2 LQKENI. J lost 0 bases, V lost 5 bases, and 3 bases had no gene match. This CDR3 contains 15 residues. The CDR3: CASSTGQASNQPQHF. CDR3 bases: TGTGCCAGCTCAACGGGACAGGCTAGCAATCAGCCCCAGCATTTT.

V and J are TRBV5-1 and TRBJ2-5; D unclear. Germline assignment: CDR1 SGHRS and CDR2 YFSETQ. Deletions cut 4 bases from V and 4 bases from J, with 17 bases between. CDR3 length: 15 amino acids. The CDR3 is CASSPEPPRLETQYF. The CDR3 bases are TGCGCCAGCAGCCCCGAACCCCCGCGGTTAGAGACCCAGTACTTC.

In the case of this clone: One base separates it from a far larger clone, so it is likely a read error. The sample has other DNA sequences that encode this CDR3 too. The CDR3 region is CASSLDRLANTGELFF. CDR3 coding DNA: TGTGCCAGCAGCTTGGATAGGCTCGCGAACACCGGGGAGCTGTTTTTT. J is TRBJ2-2 and V is TRBV5-4; D uncertain. The CDR3 has 16 amino acids. Germline V CDR1 and CDR2: SGHNT, YYREEE (reference sequence). Trimming removed 0 bases from V and 0 bases from J, with 9 bases in between.

The rearrangement joins TRBV6-4 to TRBJ2-7, with D maybe TRBD1 (7 bases). Trimming stripped 7 bases from V and 4 bases from J, with 14 bases between. The germline CDR1 and CDR2 sequences are MRHNA and SNTAGT. CDR3 size: 13 residues. CDR3 sequence: CASNQTGRYEQYF. The CDR3 coding sequence is TGTGCCAGCAACCAGACAGGGAGGTACGAGCAGTACTTC.

The chain combines TRBV4-2 with TRBJ1-5, with D hard to call. Trimming pared 0 bases from V and 3 bases from J, leaving 15 bases between. Per the germline V gene, CDR1 is LGHNA and CDR2 is YNFKEQ. This CDR3 contains 17 residues. Written as DNA, the CDR3 is TGTGCCAGCAGCCAAGATTTTAACAGTGAGTTCAATCAGCCCCAGCATTTT. This gives the protein CASSQDFNSEFNQPQHF.

The chain carries TRBV7-2 and TRBJ2-1, with no clear D. This CDR3 region has 15 residues. The germline V gene encodes CDR1 SGHTA and CDR2 FQGNSA. The V end was cut by 2 bases, the J end by 6 bases, with 14 bases between. In nucleotides, the CDR3 is TGTGCCAGCAGCTTACTCTTGATAGGGCTCAATGAGCAGTTCTTC. This encodes CASSLLLIGLNEQFF.

This clone was found many times. The chain employs TRBV19 and TRBJ1-2, with D unresolved. From germline, CDR1 is LNHDA and CDR2 SQIVND (reference sequence). This CDR3 region has 17 residues. With 5 bases removed from V and 5 bases from J, the gap between germline ends came to 24 bases. The CDR3 sequence: CASSLRERTLTIYGYTF. The DNA for the CDR3 is TGTGCCAGTAGTCTCCGGGAGCGGACCTTGACTATTTATGGCTACACCTTC.

This chain joins TRBV7-9 and TRBJ1-4; D gene uncertain. The CDR3 sequence is 14 residues long. Trimming stripped 2 bases from V and 3 bases from J, with 7 bases between. Germline CDR1 reads SEHNR; CDR2 reads FQNEAQ (reference sequence). CDR3 DNA sequence: TGTGCCAGCAGCTTACAGTTCCCTAATGAAAAACTGTTTTTT. Encoded protein: CASSLQFPNEKLFF.

A remark on this clone: A read error is the likely source, as a far larger clone sits one nucleotide away. The chain couples TRBV5-1 to TRBJ2-1, with TRBD2 matching over 7 bases. Germline V gene sequence: CDR1 SGHRS, CDR2 YFSETQ. CDR3 size: 14 residues. CDR3 region: CAGSLSGMKGEQFF. In DNA form, the CDR3 reads TGCGCCGGCAGCCTAAGCGGGATGAAGGGGGAGCAGTTCTTC.

The chain couples TRBV30 to TRBJ1-1, with D hard to call. The germline CDR1 and CDR2 sequences are GTSNPN and SVGIG (reference sequence). Trimming took 3 bases from V and 2 from J, leaving 10 bases between them. CDR3 length: 13 residues. The CDR3 loop is CAWRDGLNTEAFF. The DNA for the CDR3 is TGTGCCTGGAGGGACGGCTTAAACACTGAAGCTTTCTTT. The complete variable domain, with remaining parts taken from reference TRBV30 and TRBJ1-1, reads SQTIHQWPATLVQPVGSPLSLECTVEGTSNPNLYWYRQAAGRGLQLLFYSVGIGQISSEVPQNLSASRPQDRQFILSSKKLLLSDSGFYLCAWRDGLNTEAFFGQGTRLTVV.

The chain employs TRBV9 and TRBJ1-1; D gene ambiguous. Trimming shortened V by 3 bases and J by 4 bases, and 4 bases separated the two germline ends. Germline assignment: CDR1 SGDLS and CDR2 YYNGEE. The CDR3 extends over 11 amino acids. Written as DNA, the CDR3 is TGTGCCAGCAGCGAGGGCACTGAAGCTTTCTTT. As protein: CASSEGTEAFF.

A word on this clone: This likely traces to a read error, being one base from a far larger clone. The chain employs TRBV30 and TRBJ1-5; D is perhaps TRBD1 (6 bases). CDR1 is GTSNPN, CDR2 SVGIG, per germline (reference sequence). This CDR3 has 14 amino acids. The CDR3 DNA reads TGTGCCTGGAGTACTGGACAGAACAATCAGCCCAAGCATTTT. Translating it yields CAWSTGQNNQPKHF.